At least ten counts were recorded for the clone carrying this T cell receptor (beta chain). The presence of a unique molecular identifier marked each TCR cDNA molecule. TCRdb used MiXCR to reprocess the 5' RACE reads, holding one entry per CDR3 protein. The data contain 90,000 to 95,000 distinct CDR3 sequences, 10% to 15% of them singletons. This specimen comes from a study of spatial heterogeneity in lung cancer. In the study overall: An average of more than ten raw reads was observed per unique TCR and UMI combination.

Time point specified: sample taken at primary tumor resection. A total of some 70 untreated early-stage non-small cell lung cancer patients served as donors. Sequencing covered unsorted whole RNA taken from tumor, nontumor lung or frozen PBMC. This TCR came from a male donor with early-stage non-small cell lung cancer. This specimen consisted of PBMCs, obtained at surgery.

The DNA for the CDR3 is TGTGCCACCAGTGATGTAACAGGAGCCTCTAGCAATGAGCAGTTCTTC. As protein: CATSDVTGASSNEQFF. This chain joins TRBV24-1 and TRBJ2-1, with a tentative D call TRBD1 (5 bases). Germline V gives CDR1 KGHDR, CDR2 SFDVKD. The CDR3 consists of 16 residues. V dropped 3 bases and J dropped 6 bases, with 17 bases sitting between them.